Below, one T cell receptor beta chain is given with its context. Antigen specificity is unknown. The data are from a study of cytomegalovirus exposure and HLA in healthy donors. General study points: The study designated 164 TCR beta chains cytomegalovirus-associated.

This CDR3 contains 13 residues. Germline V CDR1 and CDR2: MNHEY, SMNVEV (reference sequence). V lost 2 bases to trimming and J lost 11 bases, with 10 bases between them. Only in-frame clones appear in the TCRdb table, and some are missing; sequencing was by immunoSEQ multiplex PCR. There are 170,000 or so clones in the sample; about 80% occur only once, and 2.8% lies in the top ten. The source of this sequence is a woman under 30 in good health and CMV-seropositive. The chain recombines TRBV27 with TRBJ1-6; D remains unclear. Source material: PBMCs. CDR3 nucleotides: TGTGCCAGCAGTTTAGAGGAGTCGACACCCCTCCACTTT. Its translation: CASSLEESTPLHF.